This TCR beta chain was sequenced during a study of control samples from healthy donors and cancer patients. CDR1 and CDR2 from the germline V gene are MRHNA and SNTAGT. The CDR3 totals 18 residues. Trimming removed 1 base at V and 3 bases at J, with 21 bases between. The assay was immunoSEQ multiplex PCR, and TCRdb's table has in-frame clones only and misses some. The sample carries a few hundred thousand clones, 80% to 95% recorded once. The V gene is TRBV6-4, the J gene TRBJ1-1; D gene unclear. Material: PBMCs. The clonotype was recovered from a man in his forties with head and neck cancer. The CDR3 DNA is TGTGCCAGCAGTGACTTCATGGGGAACGAAGGTAATCACACTGAAGCTTTCTTT. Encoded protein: CASSDFMGNEGNHTEAFF.